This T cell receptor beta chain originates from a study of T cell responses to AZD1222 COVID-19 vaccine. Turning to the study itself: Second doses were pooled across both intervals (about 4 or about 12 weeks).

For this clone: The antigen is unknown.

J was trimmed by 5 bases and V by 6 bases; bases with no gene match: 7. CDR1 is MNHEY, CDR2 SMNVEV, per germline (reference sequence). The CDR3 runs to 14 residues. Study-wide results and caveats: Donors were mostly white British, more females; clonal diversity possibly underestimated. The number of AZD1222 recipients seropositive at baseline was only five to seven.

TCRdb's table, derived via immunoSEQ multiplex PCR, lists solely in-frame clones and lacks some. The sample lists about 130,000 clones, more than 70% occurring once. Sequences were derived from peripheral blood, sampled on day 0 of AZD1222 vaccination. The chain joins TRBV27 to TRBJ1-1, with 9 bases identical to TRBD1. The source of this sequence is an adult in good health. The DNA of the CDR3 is TGTGCCAGCAGCCCCTACAGGGGGCTTACTGAAGCTTTCTTT. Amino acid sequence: CASSPYRGLTEAFF.